This TCR beta chain derives from a study of cytomegalovirus exposure and HLA in healthy donors. About the study: The approximately 690 first-cohort repertoires and the 120 or so validation repertoires shared the same platform, a later analysis reported.

J gave up 6 bases and V 0 bases, and 14 bases lay outside the gene matches. CDR3 length: 18 amino acids. The V gene's germline CDR1 is SGDLS and CDR2 YYNGEE. Sequencing used immunoSEQ multiplex PCR; TCRdb keeps in-frame clones, though not all of them. The data hold about 63,000 clones, with more than 80% observed a single time. General observations from the study: First-cohort TCR clusters tended to co-occur in the roughly 120 validation repertoires, a later analysis found.

Regarding this clone: Its target is unknown.

This clonotype originated in a woman under 30 in good health and CMV-seronegative. The V and J genes are TRBV9 and TRBJ2-1; 8 bases match TRBD2. The specimen sequenced was PBMCs. CDR3 loop: CASSVGFPSSGPSNEQFF. DNA for the CDR3: TGTGCCAGCAGCGTAGGCTTTCCCTCTAGCGGGCCCTCCAATGAGCAGTTCTTC.